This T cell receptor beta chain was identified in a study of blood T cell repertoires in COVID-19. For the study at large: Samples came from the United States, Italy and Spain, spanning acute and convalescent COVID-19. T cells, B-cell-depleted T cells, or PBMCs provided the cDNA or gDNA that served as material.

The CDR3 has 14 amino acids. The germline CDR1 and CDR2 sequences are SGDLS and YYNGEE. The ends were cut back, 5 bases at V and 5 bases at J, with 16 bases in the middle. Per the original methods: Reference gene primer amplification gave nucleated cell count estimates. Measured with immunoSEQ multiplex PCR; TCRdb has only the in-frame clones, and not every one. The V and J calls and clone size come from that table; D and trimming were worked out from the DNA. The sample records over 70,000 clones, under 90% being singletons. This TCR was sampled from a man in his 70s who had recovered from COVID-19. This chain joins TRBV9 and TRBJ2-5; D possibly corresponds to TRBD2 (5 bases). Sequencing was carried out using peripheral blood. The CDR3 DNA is TGTGCCAGCAGTAGATTCGGGGATTTGGAGACCCAGTACTTC. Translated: CASSRFGDLETQYF. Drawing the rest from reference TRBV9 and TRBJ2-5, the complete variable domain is DSGVTQTPKHLITATGQRVTLRCSPRSGDLSVYWYQQSLDQGLQFLIQYYNGEERAKGNILERFSAQQFPDLHSELNLSSLELGDSALYFCASSRFGDLETQYFGPGTRLLVL.